The 20 T cell receptor beta chains presented below share a single source sample, sequenced in a study of blood T cell repertoires in COVID-19. The table came from immunoSEQ multiplex PCR; TCRdb's copy has only in-frame clones and leaves some out. The data hold about 170,000 clones, with about 83% observed a single time. The sequenced material came from peripheral blood. Receptors were obtained from a woman older than 75 with COVID-19, enrolled during active disease.

The chain carries TRBV7-9 and TRBJ2-7, with 7 bases lining up with TRBD1. This CDR3 has 11 residues. Germline lookup yields CDR1 SEHNR and CDR2 FQNEAQ (reference sequence). V was pared by 6 bases and J by 6 bases, with 2 bases of the junction left unmatched. The CDR3 sequence is CASSRTGEQYF. CDR3 in DNA: TGTGCCAGCAGTCGGACAGGCGAGCAGTACTTC.

The chain employs TRBV5-5 and TRBJ2-7, with TRBD2 as a possible D gene (5 bases). Germline V CDR1 and CDR2: SGHKS, YYEKEE (reference sequence). V was clipped by 0 bases and J by 5 bases, with 9 bases between them. This CDR3 is built from 13 residues. The CDR3 region is CASSLVGVDEQYF. The CDR3 DNA reads TGTGCCAGCAGCTTGGTCGGGGTGGACGAGCAGTACTTC.

This chain connects TRBV2 to TRBJ2-5, with 7 bases matching TRBD2. V shed 3 bases and J 7 bases; nucleotides not matched to a gene: 20. The V gene's germline CDR1 is SNHLY and CDR2 FYNNEI. The CDR3 consists of 18 residues. CDR3 sequence reads: CASSDPGMVAGGGGTQYF. The CDR3 DNA follows: TGTGCCAGCAGTGATCCTGGGATGGTAGCGGGCGGCGGGGGGACCCAGTACTTC.

V usage is TRBV10-3 and J usage is TRBJ1-2; tentatively, D is TRBD1 (5 bases). The CDR3 length is 13 residues. The ends were cut back, 2 bases at V and 7 bases at J, with 11 bases in the middle. CDR1 ENHRY and CDR2 SYGVKD come from the germline V gene. The CDR3 sequence: CAISEAGPAGYTF. The CDR3 nucleotides are TGTGCCATCAGTGAGGCGGGGCCGGCTGGCTACACCTTC.

This clone was recorded only once. The chain links TRBV11-3 to TRBJ2-1; 10 bases map to TRBD1. With V trimmed by 2 bases and J by 7 bases, 5 bases remained unmatched. The CDR3 spans 15 residues. Per the germline V gene, CDR1 is SGHNT and CDR2 is YENEEA. The CDR3 DNA is TGTGCCAGCAGCTTATCCGGGACAGGGGCGAATGAGCAGTTCTTC. Translated, it gives CASSLSGTGANEQFF. Full variable domain (outside the CDR3, taken from reference TRBV11-3 and TRBJ2-1): EAGVVQSPRYKIIEKKQPVAFWCNPISGHNTLYWYLQNLGQGPELLIRYENEEAVDDSQLPKDRFSAERLKGVDSTLKIQPAELGDSAVYLCASSLSGTGANEQFFGPGTRLTVL.

This rearrangement joins TRBV6-4 to TRBJ2-2, with 7 bases matching TRBD1. Unmatched junction bases numbered 8, after V lost 5 bases and J lost 5 bases. Per the germline V gene, CDR1 is MRHNA and CDR2 is SNTAGT. This CDR3 region has 15 residues. CDR3 loop: CASSPQGVWTGELFF. The DNA for the CDR3 is TGTGCCAGCAGTCCCCAGGGGGTGTGGACCGGGGAGCTGTTTTTT.

This sequence joins TRBV19 and TRBJ2-3, with 13 bases fitting TRBD2. Trimming at V came to 5 bases and at J to 1 base, leaving 6 bases not matched to a gene. This CDR3 region has 17 residues. Germline CDR1 LNHDA, CDR2 SQIVND (reference sequence). CDR3 sequence: CASSPGLAGARTDTQYF. CDR3 in DNA: TGTGCCAGTAGTCCCGGACTAGCGGGGGCCCGCACAGATACGCAGTATTTT.

The chain uses TRBV19 and TRBJ1-1; D uncertain. The CDR3 covers 12 residues. The ends were cut back, 10 bases at V and 0 bases at J, with 9 bases in the middle. CDR1 LNHDA and CDR2 SQIVND come from the germline V gene (reference sequence). The CDR3 sequence: CATRHMNTEAFF. CDR3 nucleotide sequence: TGTGCCACAAGACACATGAACACTGAAGCTTTCTTT.

J is TRBJ1-4 and V is TRBV15, with TRBD1 matching 9 bases. Germline V gives CDR1 LNHNV, CDR2 YYDKDF (reference sequence). This CDR3 has 13 amino acids. The J segment lost 10 bases and the V segment lost 8 bases, leaving 8 bases of the junction unmatched. CDR3: CATSGQGSRKLFF. DNA for the CDR3: TGTGCCACCTCCGGACAGGGGTCCAGAAAACTGTTTTTT.

This clone was seen many times. This sequence joins TRBV5-1 and TRBJ2-1; D unresolved. This CDR3 is 13 amino acids long. The germline CDR1 and CDR2 sequences are SGHRS and YFSETQ. Trimming cost V 4 bases and J 4 bases, with 9 bases left between them. CDR3 sequence: CASSLGPYNEQFF. The DNA of the CDR3 is TGCGCCAGCAGCCTTGGCCCTTACAATGAGCAGTTCTTC.

The chain employs TRBV27 and TRBJ2-6, with TRBD1 matching over 12 bases. Germline CDR1 is MNHEY and CDR2 is SMNVEV (reference sequence). The CDR3 runs 21 residues. Trimming removed 5 bases from V and 2 bases from J; junction bases left unmatched: 16. In nucleotides, the CDR3 is TGTGCCAGCAGTACCTCATCCGGGACAGGGGGCGCTCTAGCTGGGGCCAACGTCCTGACTTTC. Translating gives CASSTSSGTGGALAGANVLTF.

J is TRBJ1-4 and V is TRBV19, with a tentative D call TRBD1 (6 bases). Trimming took 5 bases from V and 8 from J, leaving 12 bases between them. Germline V gene data show CDR1 as LNHDA and CDR2 as SQIVND (reference sequence). The CDR3 extends over 13 amino acids. This chain's CDR3 is CASSEKTGEKLFF. The CDR3 bases are TGTGCCAGTAGTGAAAAGACAGGAGAAAAACTGTTTTTT.

The sample holds one count of this clone. This chain uses TRBV18 with TRBJ2-7; 8 bases map to TRBD1. The CDR3 covers 14 residues. Trimming removed 10 bases from V and 0 bases from J; junction bases left unmatched: 8. Per germline, CDR1 KGHSH and CDR2 LQKENI. The CDR3 region has the DNA TGTGCCACCCGACAGACAGGGGCCTCCTACGAGCAGTACTTC. It encodes CATRQTGASYEQYF.

The rearrangement links TRBV27 to TRBJ2-7; weak D call: TRBD1 (5 bases). The CDR3 loop spans 14 amino acids. Germline V gene sequence: CDR1 MNHEY, CDR2 SMNVEV (reference sequence). V was clipped by 6 bases and J by 1 base, with 13 bases between them. The CDR3 sequence is CASSHWGSSYEQYF. In DNA form, the CDR3 reads TGTGCCAGCAGCCACTGGGGCAGTTCCTACGAGCAGTACTTC.

The rearrangement links TRBV30 to TRBJ2-5; 9 nucleotides agree with TRBD1. The V and J ends lost 1 base and 9 bases, in that order; junction bases with no gene match: 18. Germline assignment: CDR1 GTSNPN and CDR2 SVGIG (reference sequence). This CDR3 spans 17 amino acids. The CDR3 spells CAWSGGTGGVMRGAQYF. The CDR3, as DNA: TGTGCCTGGAGTGGGGGTACAGGGGGCGTGATGAGGGGAGCCCAGTACTTC.

Worth noting for this clone: Distinct nucleotide sequences in the sample also encode this CDR3. This chain connects TRBV5-4 to TRBJ2-5; D ambiguous. The length of the CDR3 is 13 residues. Per germline, CDR1 SGHNT and CDR2 YYREEE (reference sequence). Trimming took off 0 bases at V and 1 base at J, with 4 bases between the two ends. The CDR3 here is CASSLGAQETQYF. Here the CDR3 DNA reads TGTGCCAGCAGCTTGGGCGCCCAAGAGACCCAGTACTTC.

This clone was seen a single time. The chain links TRBV2 to TRBJ2-7; tentatively, D is TRBD1 (6 bases). Germline V gives CDR1 SNHLY, CDR2 FYNNEI. The length of the CDR3 is 11 residues. V was cut by 6 bases and J by 5 bases, with 8 bases left in between. The CDR3 protein is CASSNRDEQYF. DNA for the CDR3: TGTGCCAGCAGCAACAGGGACGAGCAGTACTTC.

The V and J genes are TRBV25-1 and TRBJ2-7; maybe TRBD2 (5 bases). Trimming removed 3 bases at V and 2 bases at J, with 14 bases between. This CDR3 spans 15 amino acids. Germline V CDR1 and CDR2: MGHDK, SYGVNS. The CDR3 sequence is CASSEGLGATYEQYF. CDR3 nucleotide sequence: TGTGCCAGCAGTGAGGGGTTGGGAGCCACCTACGAGCAGTACTTC.

The CDR3 reads CAWRLWGVNEKLFF. As DNA, the CDR3 is TGTGCCTGGAGGCTATGGGGGGTTAATGAAAAACTGTTTTTT. J is TRBJ1-4 and V is TRBV30, with a possible D match to TRBD1 (5 bases). The V end was cut by 3 bases, the J end by 4 bases, with 12 bases between. In germline, CDR1 is GTSNPN, CDR2 SVGIG (reference sequence). This CDR3 has 14 amino acids.

This clone was seen only a few times. V gene TRBV30 combines with J gene TRBJ1-2, with D tentatively TRBD1 (5 bases). V dropped 4 bases and J dropped 4 bases, with 13 bases sitting between them. Germline V lookup: CDR1 GTSNPN, CDR2 SVGIG (reference sequence). The CDR3 sequence is 13 residues long. This chain's CDR3 is CAWIVRVFYGYTF. CDR3 nucleotides: TGTGCCTGGATAGTCAGGGTATTCTATGGCTACACCTTC.